The sequence of this TCR beta chain was determined in a study of cytomegalovirus exposure and HLA in healthy donors. On this clone: The target antigen is unknown.

Everyone who donated was a healthy bone marrow donor. CDR3 length equals 14 residues. Germline lookup yields CDR1 SGHRS and CDR2 YFSETQ. Trimming shortened V by 0 bases and J by 6 bases, and 9 bases separated the two germline ends. A multiplex PCR was run with 60 Vbeta primers and 13 Jbeta primers. TCRdb's copy holds only in-frame clones and misses some; the assay was immunoSEQ multiplex PCR. The sample totals 150,000 or so clones. Findings of the study overall: Earlier analysis yielded a pattern in which most TCR beta V segments were productive about 90% or about 30% of the time.

This chain connects TRBV5-1 to TRBJ1-4; D is unclear. This sequence originates from a woman in her 50s in good health and CMV-seronegative. Sample: PBMCs. Written as DNA, the CDR3 is TGCGCCAGCAGCTTGGAGCCGTCGGATGAAAAACTGTTTTTT. Protein: CASSLEPSDEKLFF.